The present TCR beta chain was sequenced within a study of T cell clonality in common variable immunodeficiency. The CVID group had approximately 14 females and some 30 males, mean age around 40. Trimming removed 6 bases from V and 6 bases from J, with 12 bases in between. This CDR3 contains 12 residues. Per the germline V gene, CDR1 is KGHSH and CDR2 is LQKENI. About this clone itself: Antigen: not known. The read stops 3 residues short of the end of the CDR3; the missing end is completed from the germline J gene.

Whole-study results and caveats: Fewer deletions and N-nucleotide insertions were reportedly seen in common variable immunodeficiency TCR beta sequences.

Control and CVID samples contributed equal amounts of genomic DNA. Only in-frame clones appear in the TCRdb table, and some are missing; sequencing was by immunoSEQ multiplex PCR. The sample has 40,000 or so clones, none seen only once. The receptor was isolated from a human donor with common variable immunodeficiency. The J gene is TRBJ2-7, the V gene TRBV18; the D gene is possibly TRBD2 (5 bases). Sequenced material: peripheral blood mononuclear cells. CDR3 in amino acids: CASSPGISEQYF. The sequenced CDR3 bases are TGTGCCAGCTCCCCGGGGATCTCCGAG.